The next 7 T cell receptor beta chains were all read from a single sample in a study of prognosis after radiotherapy for stage I lung cancer. From genomic DNA, TCR beta CDR3 was amplified by two-round multiplex PCR. The first round of PCR was done with primers that matched each TRBV and TRBJ gene. Via MiXCR, TCRdb re-called the multiplex PCR reads, giving one row per CDR3 protein. The data show 15,000 to 20,000 distinct CDR3 sequences, with roughly a quarter seen just once and 20% to 25% held by the top ten. Sample: PBMCs, taken before or after stereotactic body radiation therapy (not recorded which). The receptor set was obtained from a donor over 45 with non-small cell lung cancer.

A remark on this clonotype: Possible read error: a much larger clone is one base away. The rearrangement uses TRBV29-1 and TRBJ1-1, with 7 bases aligning to TRBD1. The V and J ends lost 7 bases and 12 bases, in that order; junction bases with no gene match: 11. The CDR3 is made up of 11 amino acids. The V gene's germline CDR1 is SQVTM and CDR2 ANQGSEA. The CDR3 region has the DNA TGCAGCGCTCAGACAGGGACCAGGCCTTTCTTT. Translated, it gives CSAQTGTRPFF.

The V gene is TRBV6-9, the J gene TRBJ1-5; TRBD1 matches 9 bases. CDR3 length: 16 amino acids. The V and J ends lost 4 bases and 2 bases, in that order; junction bases with no gene match: 6. Germline V gives CDR1 MNHGY, CDR2 SVAAGI. CDR3 residues: CASSFERTGGNQPQHF. CDR3 coding DNA: TGTGCCAGCAGTTTCGAACGGACAGGGGGCAATCAGCCCCAGCATTTT.

A note on this clonotype: Given a far larger clone just one base away, this is likely a sequencing read error. The J gene is TRBJ1-2, the V gene TRBV7-9, with TRBD1 identical over 7 bases. This CDR3 has 12 amino acids. From germline, CDR1 is SEHNR and CDR2 FQNEAQ (reference sequence). CDR3 sequence: CASSLTGFGYAF. The CDR3 DNA reads as TGTGCCAGCAGCTTGACAGGGTTTGGCTACGCCTTC.

This clonotype was detected ten times or more. J is TRBJ2-5 and V is TRBV12-3 or TRBV12-4, with 9 bases lining up with TRBD2. J was trimmed by 5 bases and V by 7 bases; bases with no gene match: 8. The CDR3 spans 14 residues. CDR3 nucleotides: TGTGCCAGCACTATGGCGGGAGGGATGGAGACCCAGTACTTC. This codes for CASTMAGGMETQYF.

A word on this clonotype: A far larger clone lies a single base away; this is likely a read error. The V and J genes are TRBV7-9 and TRBJ2-7; no firm D call. This CDR3 spans 12 amino acids. CDR1 and CDR2 (germline): SEHNR, FQNEAQ (reference sequence). For the CDR3, the DNA is TGTGCCAGCAGCCTAACGGATTACGGGCAGTACTTC. It is translated as CASSLTDYGQYF.

To note about this clonotype: A much larger clone lies one base from this, so it may be a read error. The CDR3 is CSARIAEASQSF. The CDR3 nucleotides are TGCAGTGCCCGTATTGCGGAAGCTTCGCAGTCCTTC. The chain uses TRBV20-1 and TRBJ2-1; no clear D. CDR1 DFQATT and CDR2 SNEGSKA come from the germline V gene (reference sequence). The CDR3 is 12 amino acids.

This clonotype was found many times. The rearrangement links TRBV29-1 to TRBJ2-1, with TRBD2 identical over 9 bases. CDR3 length: 17 residues. V lost 7 bases, J lost 1 base, and 14 bases stayed unmatched. Germline CDR1 reads SQVTM; CDR2 reads ANQGSEA. The CDR3 DNA sequence: TGCAGCGCCCCGGGGGTAGCGGGAGCTTGGTCCTACAATGAGCAGTTCTTC. It translates to CSAPGVAGAWSYNEQFF.